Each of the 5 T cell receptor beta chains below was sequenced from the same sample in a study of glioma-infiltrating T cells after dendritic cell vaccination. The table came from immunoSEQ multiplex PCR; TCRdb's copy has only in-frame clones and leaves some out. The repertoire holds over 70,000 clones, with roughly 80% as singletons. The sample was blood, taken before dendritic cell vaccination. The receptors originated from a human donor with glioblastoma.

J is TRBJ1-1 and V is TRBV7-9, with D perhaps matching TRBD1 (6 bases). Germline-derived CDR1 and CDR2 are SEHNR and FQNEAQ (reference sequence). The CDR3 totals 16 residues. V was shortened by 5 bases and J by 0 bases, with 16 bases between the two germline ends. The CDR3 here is CASSDNRDRMNTEAFF. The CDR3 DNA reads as TGTGCCAGCAGCGACAACAGGGATCGGATGAACACTGAAGCTTTCTTT.

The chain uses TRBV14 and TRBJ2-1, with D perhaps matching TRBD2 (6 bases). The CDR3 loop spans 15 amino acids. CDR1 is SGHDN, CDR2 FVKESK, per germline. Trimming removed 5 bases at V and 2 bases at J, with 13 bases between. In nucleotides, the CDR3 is TGTGCCAGCAGCTATCTCGGGAGTACCTACAATGAGCAGTTCTTC. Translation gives CASSYLGSTYNEQFF.

CDR3 region: CASSLSSGPTGELFF. In DNA form, the CDR3 reads TGTGCCAGCAGCTTAAGTAGCGGGCCCACCGGGGAGCTGTTTTTT. The gene calls are TRBV7-3 and TRBJ2-2; TRBD2 matches 7 bases. CDR3 length: 15 amino acids. Germline V gene lookup returns CDR1 SGHTA and CDR2 FQGTGA. V dropped 1 base and J dropped 4; count of bases not matched to a gene: 3.

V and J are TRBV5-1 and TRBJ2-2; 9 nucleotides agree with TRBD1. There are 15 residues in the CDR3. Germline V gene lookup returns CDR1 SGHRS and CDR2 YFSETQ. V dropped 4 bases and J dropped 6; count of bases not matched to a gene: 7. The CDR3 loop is CASSPGDREPGELFF. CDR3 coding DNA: TGCGCCAGCAGCCCCGGGGACAGGGAGCCCGGGGAGCTGTTTTTT.

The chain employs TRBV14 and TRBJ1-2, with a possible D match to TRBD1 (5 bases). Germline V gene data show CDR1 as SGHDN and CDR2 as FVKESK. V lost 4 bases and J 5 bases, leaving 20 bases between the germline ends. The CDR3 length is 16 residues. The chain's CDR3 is CASSPSGGAPVYGYTF. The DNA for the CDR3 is TGTGCCAGCAGCCCTAGTGGAGGGGCGCCGGTTTATGGCTACACCTTC. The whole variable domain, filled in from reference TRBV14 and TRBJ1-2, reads EAGVTQFPSHSVIEKGQTVTLRCDPISGHDNLYWYRRVMGKEIKFLLHFVKESKQDESGMPNNRFLAERTGGTYSTLKVQPAELEDSGVYFCASSPSGGAPVYGYTFGSGTRLTVV.